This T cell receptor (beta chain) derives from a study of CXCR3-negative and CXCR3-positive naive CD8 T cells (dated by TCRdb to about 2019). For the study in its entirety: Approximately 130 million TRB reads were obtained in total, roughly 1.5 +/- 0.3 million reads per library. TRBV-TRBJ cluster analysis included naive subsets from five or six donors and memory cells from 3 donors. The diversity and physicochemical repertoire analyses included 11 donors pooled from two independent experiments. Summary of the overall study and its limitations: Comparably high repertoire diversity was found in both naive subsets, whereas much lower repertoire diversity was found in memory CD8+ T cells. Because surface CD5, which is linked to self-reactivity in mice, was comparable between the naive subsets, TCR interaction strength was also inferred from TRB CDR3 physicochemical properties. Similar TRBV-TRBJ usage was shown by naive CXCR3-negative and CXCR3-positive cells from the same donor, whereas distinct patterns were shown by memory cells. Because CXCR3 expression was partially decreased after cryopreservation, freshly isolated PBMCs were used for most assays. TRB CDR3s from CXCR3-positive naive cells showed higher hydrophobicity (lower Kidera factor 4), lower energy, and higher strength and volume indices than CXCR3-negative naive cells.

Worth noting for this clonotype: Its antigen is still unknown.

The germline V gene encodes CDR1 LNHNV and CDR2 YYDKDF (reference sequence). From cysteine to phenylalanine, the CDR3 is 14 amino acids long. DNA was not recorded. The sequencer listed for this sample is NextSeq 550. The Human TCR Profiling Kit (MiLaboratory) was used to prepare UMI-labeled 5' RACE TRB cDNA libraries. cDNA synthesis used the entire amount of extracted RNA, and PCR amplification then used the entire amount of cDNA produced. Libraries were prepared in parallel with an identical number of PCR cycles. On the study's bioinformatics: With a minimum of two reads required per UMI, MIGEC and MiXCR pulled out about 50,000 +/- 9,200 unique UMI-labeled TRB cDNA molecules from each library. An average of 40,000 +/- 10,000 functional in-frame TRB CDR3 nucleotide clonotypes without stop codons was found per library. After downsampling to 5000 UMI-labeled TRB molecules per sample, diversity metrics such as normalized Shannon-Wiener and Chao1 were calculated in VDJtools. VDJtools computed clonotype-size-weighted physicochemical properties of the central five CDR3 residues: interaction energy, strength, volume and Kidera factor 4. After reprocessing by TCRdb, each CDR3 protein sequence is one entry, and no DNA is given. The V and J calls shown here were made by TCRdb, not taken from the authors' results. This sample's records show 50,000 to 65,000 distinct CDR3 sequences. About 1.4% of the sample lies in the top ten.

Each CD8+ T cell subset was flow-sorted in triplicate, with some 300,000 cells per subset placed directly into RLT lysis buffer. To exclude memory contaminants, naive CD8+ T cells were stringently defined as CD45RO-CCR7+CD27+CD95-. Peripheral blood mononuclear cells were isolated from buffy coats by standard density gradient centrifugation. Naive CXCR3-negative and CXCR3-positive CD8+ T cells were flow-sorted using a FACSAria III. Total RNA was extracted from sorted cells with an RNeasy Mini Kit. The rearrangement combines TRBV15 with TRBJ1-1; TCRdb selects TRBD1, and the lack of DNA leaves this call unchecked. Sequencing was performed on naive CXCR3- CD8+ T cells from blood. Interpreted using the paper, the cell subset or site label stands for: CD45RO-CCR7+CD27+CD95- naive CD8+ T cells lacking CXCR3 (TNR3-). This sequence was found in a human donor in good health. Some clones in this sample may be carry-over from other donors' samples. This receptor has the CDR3 CATSRGAGYTEAFF.